What follows are 10 T cell receptor beta chains derived from one specimen sequenced in a study of blood T cell repertoires in COVID-19. Sequenced by immunoSEQ multiplex PCR; TCRdb stores in-frame clones only, minus some. The sample includes 200,000 to 300,000 clones, 75% to 85% of them seen just once. Material for sequencing was peripheral blood. These receptors all come from a human donor in a cohort sampled during active COVID-19.

This clone came up once. CDR3 bases: TGTGCCAGCAGACGCGACAGTTACAATGAGCAGTTCTTC. Amino acid sequence: CASRRDSYNEQFF. V usage is TRBV7-9 and J usage is TRBJ2-1; possibly TRBD1 for D (5 bases). The CDR3 has 13 amino acids. V shed 6 bases and J shed 4 bases, with 10 bases lying between them. Germline assignment: CDR1 SEHNR and CDR2 FQNEAQ (reference sequence).

The chain joins TRBV25-1 to TRBJ1-5; no reliable D call. Trimming pared 4 bases from V and 9 bases from J, leaving 16 bases between. From germline, CDR1 is MGHDK and CDR2 SYGVNS. The CDR3 is 14 residues long. CDR3 protein: CASSVDGRRLPQHF. The DNA of the CDR3 is TGTGCCAGCAGTGTGGACGGGAGAAGGCTGCCCCAGCATTTT.

The chain links TRBV27 to TRBJ1-4, with D perhaps TRBD1 (5 bases). Germline V gene sequence: CDR1 MNHEY, CDR2 SMNVEV (reference sequence). V was clipped by 6 bases and J by 4 bases, with 21 bases between them. The CDR3 runs to 17 residues. CDR3 protein: CASRKTPDRAFNEKLFF. The CDR3 coding sequence is TGTGCCAGCAGGAAAACCCCTGACAGAGCTTTTAATGAAAAACTGTTTTTT.

To note about this clone: Other DNA variants within this sample encode the same CDR3. The J gene is TRBJ2-5, the V gene TRBV20-1, with 7 bases identical to TRBD2. After removal of 6 bases from V and 5 bases from J, the junction contained 3 bases not matched to a gene. The V gene's germline CDR1 is DFQATT and CDR2 SNEGSKA (reference sequence). The CDR3 sequence is 11 residues long. The CDR3 nucleotides read TGCAGTGCACGGGGGGAGGAGACCCAGTACTTC. Amino acids: CSARGEETQYF.

This clone was observed a single time. This chain connects TRBV29-1 to TRBJ2-5; TRBD2 might be the D (5 bases). This CDR3 spans 13 amino acids. CDR1 and CDR2 (germline): SQVTM, ANQGSEA. V was pared by 0 bases and J by 5 bases, with 10 bases between. The CDR3 loop reads CSVEDGGGETQYF. In nucleotides, the CDR3 is TGCAGCGTTGAAGATGGAGGTGGCGAGACCCAGTACTTC.

The V gene is TRBV28, the J gene TRBJ1-2, with 7 bases lining up with TRBD1. This CDR3 contains 13 residues. CDR1 is MDHEN, CDR2 SYDVKM, per germline. The V and J ends lost 5 bases and 7 bases, in that order; junction bases with no gene match: 7. The CDR3 sequence: CASSTTGEGGYTF. In DNA form, the CDR3 reads TGTGCCAGCAGTACCACAGGGGAAGGTGGCTACACCTTC.

This chain connects TRBV24-1 to TRBJ2-2, with TRBD1 matching 7 bases. The junction had 3 bases not matched to a gene; V was cut back by 2 bases and J by 7 bases. The CDR3 is 14 residues long. Germline V gene lookup returns CDR1 KGHDR and CDR2 SFDVKD. CDR3 in amino acids: CATSDYRGSGELFF. The CDR3 nucleotides read TGTGCCACCAGTGATTACAGGGGTAGCGGGGAGCTGTTTTTT.

This chain connects TRBV5-1 to TRBJ1-4, with a weak D call TRBD1 (6 bases). CDR3 length: 13 residues. The germline CDR1 and CDR2 sequences are SGHRS and YFSETQ. V was cut by 0 bases and J by 6 bases, with 6 bases left in between. This CDR3 is CASSLEGDEKLFF. CDR3 coding DNA: TGCGCCAGCAGCTTGGAGGGGGATGAAAAACTGTTTTTT.

This clone was recorded a few times. Different DNA sequences within this sample yield the same CDR3. The chain joins TRBV7-2 to TRBJ1-4; D is unresolved. The V gene's germline CDR1 is SGHTA and CDR2 FQGNSA. The V and J ends lost 1 base and 1 base respectively, with 7 bases between them. The CDR3 covers 15 residues. The DNA of the CDR3 is TGTGCCAGCAGCTTAGAGAGCGGAACTAATGAAAAACTGTTTTTT. Protein: CASSLESGTNEKLFF.

The V call is TRBV19, the J call TRBJ1-2, with D perhaps TRBD1 (5 bases). Germline V gives CDR1 LNHDA, CDR2 SQIVND (reference sequence). The CDR3 has 11 residues. V lost 11 bases to trimming and J lost 6 bases, with 13 bases between them. CDR3 loop: CAGGQGNGYTF. In DNA, the CDR3 is TGTGCCGGCGGACAAGGGAATGGCTACACCTTC.